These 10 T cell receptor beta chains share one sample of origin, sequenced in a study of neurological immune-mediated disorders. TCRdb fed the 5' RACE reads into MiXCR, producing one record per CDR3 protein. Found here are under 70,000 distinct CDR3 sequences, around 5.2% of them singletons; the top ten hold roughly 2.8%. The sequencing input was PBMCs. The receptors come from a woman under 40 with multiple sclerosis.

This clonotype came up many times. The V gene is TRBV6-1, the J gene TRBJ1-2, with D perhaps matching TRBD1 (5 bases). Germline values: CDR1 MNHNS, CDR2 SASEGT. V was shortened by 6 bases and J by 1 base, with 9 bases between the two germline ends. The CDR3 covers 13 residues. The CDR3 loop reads CASSLTDNYGYTF. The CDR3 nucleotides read TGTGCCAGCAGCCTGACAGATAACTATGGCTACACCTTC.

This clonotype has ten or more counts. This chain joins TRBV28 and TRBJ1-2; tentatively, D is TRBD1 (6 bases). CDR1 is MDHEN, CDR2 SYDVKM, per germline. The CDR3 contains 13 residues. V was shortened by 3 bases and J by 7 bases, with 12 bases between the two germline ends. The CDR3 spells CASSFSGAPGYTF. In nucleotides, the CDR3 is TGTGCCAGCAGTTTTTCGGGGGCGCCTGGCTACACCTTC.

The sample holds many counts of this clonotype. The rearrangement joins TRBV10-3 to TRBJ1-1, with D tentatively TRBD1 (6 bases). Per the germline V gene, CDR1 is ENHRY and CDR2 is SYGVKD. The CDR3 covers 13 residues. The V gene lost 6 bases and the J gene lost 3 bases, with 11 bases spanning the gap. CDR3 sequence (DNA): TGTGCCATCAGCGAGGGGGTCTACACTGAAGCTTTCTTT. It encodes CAISEGVYTEAFF.

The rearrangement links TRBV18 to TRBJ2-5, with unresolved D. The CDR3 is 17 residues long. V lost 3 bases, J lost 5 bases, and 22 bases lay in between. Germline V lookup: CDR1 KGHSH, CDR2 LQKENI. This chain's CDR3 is CASSPESTGRRWETQYF. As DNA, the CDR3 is TGTGCCAGCTCACCGGAATCTACGGGTAGGCGATGGGAGACCCAGTACTTC.

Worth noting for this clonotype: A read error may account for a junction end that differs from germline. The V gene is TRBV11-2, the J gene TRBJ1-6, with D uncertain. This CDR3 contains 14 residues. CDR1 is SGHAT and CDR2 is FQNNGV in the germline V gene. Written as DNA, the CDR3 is TGTGCCAGCAGCTTAGAAGGGTATAATTCACCCCTCAACTTT. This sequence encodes CASSLEGYNSPLNF.

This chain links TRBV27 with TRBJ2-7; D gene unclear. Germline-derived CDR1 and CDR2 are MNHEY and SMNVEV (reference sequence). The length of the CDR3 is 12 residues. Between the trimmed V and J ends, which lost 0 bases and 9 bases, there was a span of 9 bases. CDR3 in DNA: TGTGCCAGCAGTTTATCCGGTCGGAGGCAGTACTTC. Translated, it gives CASSLSGRRQYF.

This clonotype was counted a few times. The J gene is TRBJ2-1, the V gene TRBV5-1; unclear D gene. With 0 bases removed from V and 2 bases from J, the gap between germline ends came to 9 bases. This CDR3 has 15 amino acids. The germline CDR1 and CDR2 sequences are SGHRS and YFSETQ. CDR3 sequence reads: CASSLEQPTYNEQFF. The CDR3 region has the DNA TGCGCCAGCAGCTTGGAACAGCCTACCTACAATGAGCAGTTCTTC. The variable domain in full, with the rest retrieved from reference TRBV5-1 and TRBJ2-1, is KAGVTQTPRYLIKTRGQQVTLSCSPISGHRSVSWYQQTPGQGLQFLFEYFSETQRNKGNFPGRFSGRQFSNSRSEMNVSTLELGDSALYLCASSLEQPTYNEQFFGPGTRLTVL.

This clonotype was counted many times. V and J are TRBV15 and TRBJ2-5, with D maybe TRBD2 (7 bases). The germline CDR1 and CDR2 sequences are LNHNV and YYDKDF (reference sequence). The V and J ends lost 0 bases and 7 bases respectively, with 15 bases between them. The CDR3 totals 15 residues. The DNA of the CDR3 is TGTGCCACCAGCAGAGATCGAGGGGGACTACGGACCCAGTACTTC. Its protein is CATSRDRGGLRTQYF.

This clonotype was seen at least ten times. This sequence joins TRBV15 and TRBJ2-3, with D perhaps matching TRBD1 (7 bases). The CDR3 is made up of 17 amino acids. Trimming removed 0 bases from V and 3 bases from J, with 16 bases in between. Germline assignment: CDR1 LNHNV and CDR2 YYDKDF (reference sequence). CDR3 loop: CATSRDKGGGGTDTQYF. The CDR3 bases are TGTGCCACCAGCAGAGATAAAGGAGGGGGCGGTACAGATACGCAGTATTTT.

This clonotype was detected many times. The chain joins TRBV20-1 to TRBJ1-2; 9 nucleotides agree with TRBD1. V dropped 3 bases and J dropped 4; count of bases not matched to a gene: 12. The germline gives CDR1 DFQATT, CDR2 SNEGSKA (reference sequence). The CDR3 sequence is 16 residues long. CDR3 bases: TGCAGTGCTAGTGAGAGGGGGACAGGGTTCGGCTATGGCTACACCTTC. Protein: CSASERGTGFGYGYTF.